This T cell receptor beta chain was sequenced in a study of blood T cell repertoires in COVID-19. The authors' processing: Researchers report that nucleated cell counts were estimated from reference gene primer amplification. Measured with immunoSEQ multiplex PCR; TCRdb has only the in-frame clones, and not every one. For V, J and clone size, that table is used; D and trimming come from the DNA. The sample consists of about 250,000 clones, about nine tenths of them appearing once. This clone was observed a few times. V lost 5 bases and J 5 bases, leaving 15 bases between the germline ends. The CDR3 has 14 amino acids. Germline CDR1 WNHNN, CDR2 SYGVQD (reference sequence).

Sequenced: peripheral blood. V usage is TRBV10-1 and J usage is TRBJ1-1, with a tentative D call TRBD1 (5 bases). This TCR was sampled from a woman in her twenties or thirties with active or convalescent COVID-19. For the CDR3, the DNA is TGCGCCAGCAGTCCTACCCAGGGAGGAACTGAAGCTTTCTTT. This translates into CASSPTQGGTEAFF.